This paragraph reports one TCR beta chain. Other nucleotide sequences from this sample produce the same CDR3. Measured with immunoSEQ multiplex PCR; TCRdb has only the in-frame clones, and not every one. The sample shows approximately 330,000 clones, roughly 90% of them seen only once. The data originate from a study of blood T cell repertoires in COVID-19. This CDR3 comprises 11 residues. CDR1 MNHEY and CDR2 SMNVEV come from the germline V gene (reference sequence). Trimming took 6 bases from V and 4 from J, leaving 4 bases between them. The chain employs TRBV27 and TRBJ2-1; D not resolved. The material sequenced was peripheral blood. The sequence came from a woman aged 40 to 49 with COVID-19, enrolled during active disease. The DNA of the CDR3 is TGTGCCAGCAGCCGTTACAATGAGCAGTTCTTC. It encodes CASSRYNEQFF.